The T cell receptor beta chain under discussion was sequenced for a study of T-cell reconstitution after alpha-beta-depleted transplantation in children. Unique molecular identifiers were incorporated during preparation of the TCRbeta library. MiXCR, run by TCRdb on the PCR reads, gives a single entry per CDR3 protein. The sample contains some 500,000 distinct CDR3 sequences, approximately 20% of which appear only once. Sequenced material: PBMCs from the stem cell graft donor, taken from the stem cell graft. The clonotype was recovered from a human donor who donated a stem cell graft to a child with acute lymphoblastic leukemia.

CDR3 residues: CASSERIGPRTEAFF. Written as DNA, the CDR3 is TGTGCCAGCAGTGAGCGTATAGGGCCGCGGACTGAAGCTTTCTTT. The rearrangement joins TRBV6-1 to TRBJ1-1; D gene unclear. V shed 3 bases and J shed 5 bases, with 16 bases lying between them. Germline lookup yields CDR1 MNHNS and CDR2 SASEGT. The CDR3 sequence is 15 residues long.